The clone carrying this T cell receptor beta chain was recorded a few times. Its antigen is unidentified. This sample was taken from a study of early T cells in non-severe SARS-CoV-2 infection. TCRdb called the 5' RACE reads again in MiXCR, with one record for every CDR3 protein. The profile shows 20,000 to 25,000 distinct CDR3 sequences, 5% to 6% of them singletons. General study points: Matching against VDJdb likely underestimated virus-specific expansions, favoring anti-spike CD8.

Germline CDR1 MNHEY, CDR2 SMNVEV (reference sequence). The CDR3 is 15 amino acids. V gave up 0 bases and J gave up 7 bases, with 15 bases separating them. The J gene is TRBJ1-2, the V gene TRBV27; D remains ambiguous. The TCR was taken from an adult who was a healthcare worker with PCR-confirmed SARS-CoV-2 infection or an uninfected control (not recorded which). The sample in question was whole blood, obtained at baseline. The CDR3 nucleotides are TGTGCCAGCAGTTTATCCCGGACTGGGGATGGTGGCTACACCTTC. Translation: CASSLSRTGDGGYTF.